The rows below give T cell receptor beta chains drawn from one sample of a study of CD8+ T cells in alopecia areata. Assay used: immunoSEQ multiplex PCR; TCRdb lists only in-frame clones, some missing. The table shows about 180,000 clones, with around 51% occurring only once. This specimen was CD8+ T cells sorted from blood, taken around week 54, from a patient treated with tofacitinib. The source of these receptors is a human donor with alopecia areata. Both conserved end residues are part of each CDR3. A D gene is named only where the DNA matches it firmly. Rows may omit the clone size; those that give it use once, few, many or a size class.

j_gene | abundance | d_gene | v_gene | CDR3aa | CDR3nt
TRBJ2-7 | once | TRBD2 | TRBV9 | CASSVAPQRGGTYEQYF | TGTGCCAGCAGCGTAGCTCCCCAGCGGGGCGGGACCTACGAGCAGTACTTC
TRBJ2-4 | - | - | TRBV30 | CAWSRYPYREIGKNIQYF | TGTGCCTGGAGCAGATACCCGTACAGGGAGATTGGCAAAAACATTCAGTACTTC
TRBJ2-3 | - | TRBD1 | TRBV2 | CATRTGADTQYF | TGTGCCACCCGGACAGGGGCAGATACGCAGTATTTT
TRBJ2-6 | - | TRBD1 | TRBV7-2 | CASSLATGGEDGANVLTF | TGTGCCAGCAGCTTAGCGACAGGGGGCGAGGATGGGGCCAACGTCCTGACTTTC
TRBJ1-1 | few | TRBD1 | TRBV29-1 | CSVGARGQGHLHAEAFF | TGCAGCGTTGGCGCTCGGGGACAGGGTCATTTGCACGCTGAAGCTTTCTTT
TRBJ2-7 | - | - | TRBV7-9 | CASSLSRGGYEQYF | TGTGCCAGCAGCTTAAGCAGGGGGGGCTACGAGCAGTACTTC
TRBJ2-5 | - | - | TRBV29-1 | CSTEGEILEEQEAQYF | TGCAGCACTGAGGGGGAGATATTGGAAGAGCAAGAGGCCCAGTACTTC
TRBJ2-2 | - | - | TRBV19 | CASSIVGGSGTGELFF | TGTGCCAGTAGTATAGTCGGGGGCTCGGGCACCGGGGAGCTGTTTTTT
TRBJ1-3 | few | - | TRBV6-6 | CASSYSAGTGNTIYF | TGTGCCAGCAGTTACTCGGCAGGGACTGGAAACACCATATATTTT
TRBJ1-5 | - | - | TRBV7-9 | CASSPGGRGNQPQHF | TGTGCCAGCAGCCCTGGGGGCAGGGGCAATCAGCCCCAGCATTTT
TRBJ2-2 | few | - | TRBV7-9 | CASSLVGNPNTGELFF | TGTGCCAGCAGCTTAGTGGGCAATCCGAACACCGGGGAGCTGTTTTTT
TRBJ2-5 | few | - | TRBV18 | CASSFGDQETQYF | TGTGCCAGCTCATTCGGGGATCAAGAGACCCAGTACTTC
TRBJ2-7 | - | - | TRBV7-2 | CASSLGGADEQYF | TGTGCCAGCAGCTTGGGCGGGGCTGACGAGCAGTACTTC
TRBJ2-5 | - | - | TRBV27 | CASSGEGAGQETQYF | TGTGCCAGCAGTGGGGAAGGAGCGGGCCAAGAGACCCAGTACTTC
TRBJ2-2 | - | TRBD2 | TRBV29-1 | CSAQTSGDAGELFF | TGCAGCGCCCAGACTAGCGGGGACGCCGGGGAGCTGTTTTTT
TRBJ1-1 | few | TRBD1 | TRBV7-9 | CASSFPTGGILNTEAFF | TGTGCCAGCAGCTTTCCGACAGGGGGGATTTTAAACACTGAAGCTTTCTTT
TRBJ1-1 | - | - | TRBV4-3 | CASSQGAPLNTEAFF | TGCGCCAGCAGCCAAGGGGCCCCATTGAACACTGAAGCTTTCTTT
TRBJ2-5 | - | - | TRBV5-4 | CASSRAGTLVETQYF | TGTGCCAGCAGCCGGGCGGGGACCTTGGTGGAGACCCAGTACTTC
TRBJ2-5 | - | - | TRBV6-5 | CASSYSRWTPEETQYF | TGTGCCAGCAGTTACTCGAGGTGGACACCCGAAGAGACCCAGTACTTC
TRBJ1-2 | - | - | TRBV4-1 | CASSQVGYRTGDGYTF | TGCGCCAGCAGCCAGGTTGGGTACAGGACTGGGGATGGCTACACCTTC
TRBJ1-2 | - | TRBD1 | TRBV5-4 | CASSPGQGPGSYGYTF | TGTGCCAGCAGCCCGGGACAGGGGCCTGGCAGCTATGGCTACACCTTC
TRBJ1-1 | - | - | TRBV11-2 | CASSSLRTGNTEAFF | TGTGCCAGCAGCTCGCTTCGGACGGGAAACACTGAAGCTTTCTTT
TRBJ2-5 | - | TRBD1 | TRBV11-2 | CASSHSPGGEETQYF | TGTGCCAGCTCCCATTCGCCAGGGGGCGAAGAGACCCAGTACTTC
TRBJ2-3 | - | TRBD2 | TRBV10-3 | CAISGLAVSSTDTQYF | TGTGCCATCAGTGGACTAGCTGTCTCTAGCACAGATACGCAGTATTTT
TRBJ1-2 | - | - | TRBV6-5 | CASSYGGASNYGYTF | TGTGCCAGCAGTTACGGGGGGGCGTCTAACTATGGCTACACCTTC
TRBJ1-5 | few | - | TRBV19 | CASSRPGAGNQPQHF | TGTGCCAGTAGTCGCCCCGGTGCGGGCAATCAGCCCCAGCATTTT
TRBJ2-3 | few | - | TRBV29-1 | CSVCTLTDTQYF | TGCAGCGTCTGTACTCTCACAGATACGCAGTATTTT
TRBJ2-7 | few | TRBD1 | TRBV5-1 | CASSPGPVTGALEQYF | TGCGCCAGCAGCCCTGGTCCGGTCACAGGGGCTCTCGAGCAGTACTTC
TRBJ1-2 | - | TRBD1 | TRBV6-5 | CASSYSWDRLYGYTF | TGTGCCAGCAGTTACTCCTGGGACAGGCTGTATGGCTACACCTTC
TRBJ2-3 | once | - | TRBV2 | CASSEDAQIGDTQYF | TGTGCCAGCAGTGAAGATGCCCAGATTGGAGATACGCAGTATTTT
TRBJ1-5 | few | - | TRBV18 | CASSRGAEIQPQHF | TGTGCCAGCTCTAGGGGGGCCGAAATTCAGCCCCAGCATTTT
TRBJ2-7 | few | - | TRBV5-1 | CASSWSPAYEQYF | TGCGCCAGCAGCTGGTCCCCTGCGTACGAGCAGTACTTC
TRBJ1-1 | - | TRBD1 | TRBV7-9 | CASRQGTGRFTEAFF | TGTGCCAGCAGACAAGGGACAGGGCGGTTCACTGAAGCTTTCTTT
TRBJ2-7 | few | TRBD2 | TRBV13 | CASSHPSGGNYEQYF | TGTGCCAGCAGCCATCCTAGCGGGGGGAACTACGAGCAGTACTTC
TRBJ2-2 | few | - | TRBV6-1 | CASSDGFPGELFF | TGTGCCAGCAGTGATGGGTTCCCCGGGGAGCTGTTTTTT
TRBJ2-5 | once | - | TRBV13 | CASSLDTSDETQYF | TGTGCCAGCAGCTTAGATACGTCTGACGAGACCCAGTACTTC
TRBJ2-3 | - | - | TRBV7-9 | CASSLEVDTQYF | TGTGCCAGCAGCTTAGAGGTAGATACGCAGTATTTT
TRBJ1-1 | few | - | TRBV6-1 | CASSVHLEAFF | TGTGCCAGCAGCGTACATCTTGAAGCTTTCTTT
TRBJ2-5 | - | TRBD1 | TRBV27 | CASSLSKGTAEETQYF | TGTGCCAGCAGTTTATCCAAGGGGACAGCAGAAGAGACCCAGTACTTC
TRBJ1-2 | - | - | TRBV25-1 | CASSDQVGAGSGYTF | TGTGCCAGCAGTGACCAGGTGGGGGCAGGAAGTGGCTACACCTTC
TRBJ1-6 | few | - | TRBV5-4 | CASSLDTVSSPLHF | TGTGCCAGCAGCCTGGACACAGTGTCTTCACCCCTCCACTTT
TRBJ1-6 | - | TRBD1 | TRBV2 | CARRQGENNSPLHF | TGTGCCAGAAGACAGGGGGAGAATAATTCACCCCTCCACTTT
TRBJ2-2 | - | - | TRBV7-7 | CASSPQGNGELFF | TGTGCTAGCAGCCCACAGGGCAACGGGGAGCTGTTTTTT
TRBJ1-2 | - | - | TRBV29-1 | CSVDRGREQGHYGYTF | TGCAGCGTTGACCGGGGCAGGGAACAGGGACACTATGGCTACACCTTC
TRBJ1-1 | - | - | TRBV10-3 | CAISESGVFTEAFF | TGTGCCATCAGTGAGTCGGGGGTTTTCACTGAAGCTTTCTTT
TRBJ2-7 | few | - | TRBV18 | CASSPPISYEQYF | TGTGCCAGCTCACCTCCCATCTCCTACGAGCAGTACTTC
TRBJ1-1 | - | - | TRBV4-2 | CASSQGDGWDTEAFF | TGTGCCAGCAGCCAAGGCGACGGCTGGGACACTGAAGCTTTCTTT
TRBJ2-3 | - | - | TRBV25-1 | CASSAHRDPDTQYF | TGTGCCAGCAGTGCCCACAGGGACCCAGATACGCAGTATTTT
TRBJ1-1 | - | - | TRBV30 | CAWTGGLEAFF | TGTGCCTGGACGGGGGGTCTTGAAGCTTTCTTT